This TCR beta chain was recovered during a study of somatic mutations in cytotoxic T cells in rheumatoid arthritis. As for the study in general: Flow sorting yielded some V beta antibody-stained T-cell populations at nearly 100% purity, among them V beta1+ cells sequenced for TCRB. Study-level findings and limits: Neither rheumatoid arthritis patients nor age-matched healthy controls had significantly different CD8+ T-cell clonality from the other group.

Method: immunoSEQ multiplex PCR; TCRdb's copy keeps in-frame clones and lacks some. The table lists more than 15,000 clones, approximately 80% of them singletons. Notes on this clone: Its matching antigen is unknown.

The TCR was taken from an adult with rheumatoid arthritis. Sequencing input: CD8+ T cells sorted from blood.

CDR3 in DNA: TGTGCCAGCAGCACGGACAGTCCACTAAATTTGTTCTTC. It encodes CASSTDSPLNLFF. This chain links TRBV5-5 with TRBJ2-1; a possible D gene is TRBD1 (6 bases). The CDR3 runs to 13 residues. The germline V gene has CDR1 SGHKS and CDR2 YYEKEE (reference sequence). V dropped 4 bases and J dropped 15 bases, with 20 bases sitting between them.